The 7 T cell receptor beta chains below come from one sample, sequenced in a study of early stage breast cancer tumors. Assay used: immunoSEQ multiplex PCR; TCRdb lists only in-frame clones, some missing. The sample holds around 60,000 clones, about 83% seen once. The sequencing sample was made of blood. Receptor source: a person in their thirties with breast cancer.

A single count supports this clone. The J gene is TRBJ1-2, the V gene TRBV19; TRBD1 matches at 8 bases. The junction had 13 bases not matched to a gene; V was cut back by 5 bases and J by 8 bases. CDR3 size: 15 residues. Germline assignment: CDR1 LNHDA and CDR2 SQIVND (reference sequence). In DNA form, the CDR3 reads TGTGCCAGTAGTCAAAACCTGGACAGGGTGGAGGGCTACACCTTC. It translates to CASSQNLDRVEGYTF.

This clone occurred a few times. The J gene is TRBJ1-2, the V gene TRBV13, with D perhaps matching TRBD1 (5 bases). The germline V and J ends were trimmed by 5 bases and 3 bases, with 19 bases remaining between them. Germline V gene sequence: CDR1 PRHDT, CDR2 FYEKMQ (reference sequence). The CDR3 loop spans 16 amino acids. The CDR3 bases are TGTGCCAGCAGCCCTGGGGGGAGATACTCTGACTATGGCTACACCTTC. It yields the protein CASSPGGRYSDYGYTF.

The chain recombines TRBV19 with TRBJ1-1; D not certain. The CDR3 is 12 amino acids. V was trimmed by 3 bases and J by 1 base, leaving 3 bases between them. The germline V gene encodes CDR1 LNHDA and CDR2 SQIVND (reference sequence). The CDR3 nucleotides read TGTGCCAGTAGTATCGGGAACACTGAAGCTTTCTTT. It translates to CASSIGNTEAFF. Combining the CDR3 with reference TRBV19 and TRBJ1-1 gives the whole variable domain DGGITQSPKYLFRKEGQNVTLSCEQNLNHDAMYWYRQDPGQGLRLIYYSQIVNDFQKGDIAEGYSVSREKKESFPLTVTSAQKNPTAFYLCASSIGNTEAFFGQGTRLTVV.

This clone was counted between two and nine times. The chain uses TRBV5-1 and TRBJ2-2, with no clear D. Between the trimmed V and J ends, which lost 5 bases and 1 base, there was a span of 12 bases. There are 15 residues in the CDR3. CDR1 and CDR2 from the germline V gene are SGHRS and YFSETQ. The CDR3 loop reads CASSYVELNTGELFF. CDR3 nucleotides: TGCGCCAGCAGTTACGTAGAGCTGAACACCGGGGAGCTGTTTTTT.

The J gene is TRBJ1-3, the V gene TRBV7-9; 9 bases match TRBD1. This CDR3 has 15 residues. J was trimmed by 4 bases and V by 6 bases; bases with no gene match: 7. CDR1 and CDR2 (germline): SEHNR, FQNEAQ (reference sequence). The CDR3 loop is CASSLDRGVGNTIYF. CDR3 sequence (DNA): TGTGCCAGCAGTCTGGACAGGGGAGTCGGAAACACCATATATTTT.

The chain is built from TRBV30 and TRBJ2-7; 10 nucleotides match TRBD2. V was clipped by 5 bases and J by 2 bases; unmatched bases: 3. This CDR3 spans 13 amino acids. Looked up from germline, CDR1 is GTSNPN and CDR2 is SVGIG (reference sequence). CDR3 in amino acids: CAWGLAGAYEQYF. CDR3 sequence (DNA): TGTGCCTGGGGGCTAGCGGGGGCCTACGAGCAGTACTTC.

This rearrangement joins TRBV7-3 to TRBJ2-5; D not certain. V was pared by 0 bases and J by 5 bases, with 7 bases between. Germline CDR1 reads SGHTA; CDR2 reads FQGTGA. CDR3 length: 13 amino acids. This CDR3 is CASSLTVGETQYF. CDR3 bases: TGTGCCAGCAGCTTAACGGTAGGGGAGACCCAGTACTTC. Looking up the rest from reference TRBV7-3 and TRBJ2-5 gives the full variable domain: GAGVSQTPSNKVTEKGKYVELRCDPISGHTALYWYRQSLGQGPEFLIYFQGTGAADDSGLPNDRFFAVRPEGSVSTLKIQRTERGDSAVYLCASSLTVGETQYFGPGTRLLVL.